The clone carrying this T cell receptor beta chain has only a few counts. The record originates from a study of ipilimumab plus nivolumab after autologous stem cell transplantation. Assay: immunoSEQ multiplex PCR; the TCRdb copy retains only in-frame clones and omits some. This repertoire shows about 17,000 clones, under 85% found once; its top ten account for 35%. The V end lost 5 bases, the J end lost 3 bases, and 8 bases lay between the germline ends. CDR1 SGHVS and CDR2 FNYEAQ come from the germline V gene. There are 13 residues in the CDR3. Sequencing was performed on PBMCs, taken in a trial of ipilimumab plus nivolumab as post-transplant consolidation. This rearrangement joins TRBV7-6 to TRBJ2-1; D is uncertain. The receptor comes from a male donor with diffuse large B-cell lymphoma. CDR3 residues: CASSRSSYNEQFF. The CDR3 bases are TGTGCCAGCAGCCGCAGCAGCTACAATGAGCAGTTCTTC.